This T cell receptor beta chain comes out of a study of human T cells and chemical hapten exposure. Study as a whole: During the approximately 25-week study period, patients had diphenylcyclopropenone applied to the scalp every week.

Time point indicated: patch test 2, 6 weeks after DPC sensitization. Treatment of the sample: therapeutic diphenylcyclopropenone sensitization with weekly scalp DPC. Those who donated were patients with alopecia, 18 to 70 years of age, and suitable for DPC. Researchers extracted total RNA from unfractionated whole blood. TCRdb itself ran the RACE reads through MiXCR, one entry per CDR3 protein. This table has about 350,000 distinct CDR3 sequences, around 6% appearing once. This clonotype was detected a few times. The specimen comprised whole blood, sampled in connection with sensitization to the hapten diphenylcyclopropenone (DPC). This clonotype was sampled from a young woman with alopecia areata. Some clones in this sample may be carry-over from other donors' samples.

As DNA, the CDR3 is TGTGCCAGCAGTCTATATGTAGATGGGACAGGGTTGTACGAGCAGTACTTC. The encoded protein is CASSLYVDGTGLYEQYF. The chain uses TRBV28 and TRBJ2-7, with TRBD1 matching over 9 bases. The germline CDR1 and CDR2 sequences are MDHEN and SYDVKM. The CDR3 runs to 17 residues. V trimming: 5 bases; J trimming: 4 bases; junction bases outside the gene matches: 15.